Listed below are T cell receptor beta chains from one sample, sequenced in a study of CD8+ T cells in alopecia areata. The repertoire was sequenced with immunoSEQ multiplex PCR; TCRdb's copy has only in-frame clones and lacks some. This table holds 150,000 to 250,000 clones, roughly 50% found once. The sample here was CD4+ T cells sorted from blood, taken at week 24, from a patient treated with tofacitinib. The source of these receptors is a human donor with alopecia areata. Both conserved end residues are part of each CDR3.

V gene	J gene	CDR3 protein
TRBV30	TRBJ2-6	CAWSVTRATLSGANVLTF
TRBV28	TRBJ2-5	CASRGQETQYF
TRBV9	TRBJ2-6	CASSVGSGANVLTF
TRBV18	TRBJ2-6	CASWGFSGANVLTF
TRBV11-2	TRBJ2-3	CASRSLGFTDTQYF
TRBV6-6	TRBJ2-7	CASSYLRYEQYF
TRBV9	TRBJ2-1	CASSVAVYNEQFF
TRBV30	TRBJ2-7	CAWSVSLAERQYF
TRBV30	TRBJ1-2	CAWRAGRFVQSNYGYTF
TRBV9	TRBJ2-3	CASSAGTSQYF
TRBV7-9	TRBJ1-2	CASSPARDYGYTF
TRBV29-1	TRBJ2-5	CSASLETQYF
TRBV28	TRBJ2-3	CATRSGRSDTQYF
TRBV7-3	TRBJ2-3	CASSPGGQGTDTQYF
TRBV5-1	TRBJ2-1	CASSLGLASYNEQFF
TRBV30	TRBJ2-5	CAWSKGQAQETQYF
TRBV30	TRBJ2-2	CAYTGTSGSWGELFF
TRBV5-4	TRBJ2-1	CASSLVVGKGSYNEQFF
TRBV25-1	TRBJ2-7	CASSKQETYEQYF
TRBV6-6	TRBJ1-1	CASSYSGTGPEAFF
TRBV4-3	TRBJ1-1	CASSQARDRNTEAFF
TRBV7-2	TRBJ1-5	CASSLAWDSNQPQHF
TRBV5-1	TRBJ2-3	CASSDFPLGKGTDTQYF
TRBV7-3	TRBJ2-1	CASRVGTSGNNEQFF
TRBV27	TRBJ2-5	CASSLYRGGRETQYF
TRBV7-9	TRBJ1-1	CASSLMGVNTEAFF
TRBV25-1	TRBJ1-2	CASSEVGSYYGYTF
TRBV5-6	TRBJ2-7	CASSFLGAKTSEQYF
TRBV4-3	TRBJ1-2	CASSQGGAPDGYTF
TRBV7-2	TRBJ2-1	CASRDRGNEQFF
TRBV19	TRBJ2-6	CASQPGAGANVLTF
TRBV29-1	TRBJ2-7	CSVEGTGYEQYF
TRBV30	TRBJ1-5	CAWNVPPEGASSNQPQHF
TRBV2	TRBJ1-1	CASIIDRTMNTEAFF
TRBV5-1	TRBJ2-1	CASSHTSPGYNEQFF
TRBV7-9	TRBJ2-5	CASSLGGQIQETQYF
TRBV28	TRBJ2-5	CASSTVQETQYF
TRBV7-3	TRBJ2-7	CASSLLLQGKQYF
TRBV5-5	TRBJ1-6	CASSPIYNSPLHF
TRBV23-1	TRBJ1-1	CASSQSRSYGSNTEAFF
TRBV14	TRBJ1-2	CASSQTTGGYSGYGYTF
TRBV30	TRBJ2-6	CAWTQLGAGGPSGANVLTF
TRBV11-2	TRBJ2-5	CASSPPEGQETQYF
TRBV6-5	TRBJ2-1	CASSSLGGGRIREQFF
TRBV5-4	TRBJ2-3	CASSVRDRGPDTQYF